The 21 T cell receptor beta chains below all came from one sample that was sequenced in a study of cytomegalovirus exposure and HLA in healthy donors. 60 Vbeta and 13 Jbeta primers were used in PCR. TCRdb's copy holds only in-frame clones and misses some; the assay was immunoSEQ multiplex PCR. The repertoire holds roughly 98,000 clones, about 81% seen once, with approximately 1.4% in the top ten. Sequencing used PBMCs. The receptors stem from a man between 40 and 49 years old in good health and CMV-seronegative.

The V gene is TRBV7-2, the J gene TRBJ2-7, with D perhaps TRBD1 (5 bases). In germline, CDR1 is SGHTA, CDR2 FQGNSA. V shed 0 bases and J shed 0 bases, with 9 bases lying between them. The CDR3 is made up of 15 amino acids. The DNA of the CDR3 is TGTGCCAGCAGCTTAGCAGGGGTTCGCTCCTACGAGCAGTACTTC. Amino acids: CASSLAGVRSYEQYF. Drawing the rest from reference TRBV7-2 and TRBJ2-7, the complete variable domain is GAGVSQSPSNKVTEKGKDVELRCDPISGHTALYWYRQSLGQGLEFLIYFQGNSAPDKSGLPSDRFSAERTGGSVSTLTIQRTQQEDSAVYLCASSLAGVRSYEQYFGPGTRLTVT.

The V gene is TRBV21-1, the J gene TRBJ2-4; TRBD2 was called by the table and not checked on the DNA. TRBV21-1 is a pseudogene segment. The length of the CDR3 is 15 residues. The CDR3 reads CASSQGAGAPNIQYF. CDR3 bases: TGTGCCAGCTCCCAGGGAGCGGGGGCCCCAAACATTCAGTACTTC.

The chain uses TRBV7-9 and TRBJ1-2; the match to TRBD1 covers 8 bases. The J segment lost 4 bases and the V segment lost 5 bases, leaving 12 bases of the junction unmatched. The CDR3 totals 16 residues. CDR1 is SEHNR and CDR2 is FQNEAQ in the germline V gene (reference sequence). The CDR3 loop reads CASSPFGGQAVYGYTF. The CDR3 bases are TGTGCCAGCAGCCCATTCGGGGGACAGGCCGTCTATGGCTACACCTTC.

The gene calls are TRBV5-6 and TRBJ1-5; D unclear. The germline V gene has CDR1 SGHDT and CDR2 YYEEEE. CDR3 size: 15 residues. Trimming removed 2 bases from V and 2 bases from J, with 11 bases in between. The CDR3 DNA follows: TGTGCCAGCAGCTTAGGAGGTTTTGGCAATCAGCCCCAGCATTTT. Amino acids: CASSLGGFGNQPQHF.

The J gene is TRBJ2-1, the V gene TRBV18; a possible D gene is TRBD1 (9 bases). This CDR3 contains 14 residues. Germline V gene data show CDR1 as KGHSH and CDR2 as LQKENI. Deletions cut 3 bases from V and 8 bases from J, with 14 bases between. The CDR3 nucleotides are TGTGCCAGCTCACCTAGCGGGGACAGGGATGAGCAGTTCTTC. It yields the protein CASSPSGDRDEQFF.

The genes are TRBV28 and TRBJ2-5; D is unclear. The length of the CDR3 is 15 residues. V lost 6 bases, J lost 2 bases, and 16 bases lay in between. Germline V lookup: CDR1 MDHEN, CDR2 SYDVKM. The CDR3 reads CASSANRVGQETQYF. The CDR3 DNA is TGTGCCAGCAGCGCAAATCGGGTTGGGCAAGAGACCCAGTACTTC.

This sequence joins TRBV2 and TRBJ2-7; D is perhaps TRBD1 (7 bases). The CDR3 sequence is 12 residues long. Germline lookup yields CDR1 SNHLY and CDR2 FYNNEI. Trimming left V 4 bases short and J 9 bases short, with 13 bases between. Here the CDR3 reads CASSVQGGVQYF. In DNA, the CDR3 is TGTGCCAGCAGTGTGCAGGGGGGTGTGCAGTACTTC.

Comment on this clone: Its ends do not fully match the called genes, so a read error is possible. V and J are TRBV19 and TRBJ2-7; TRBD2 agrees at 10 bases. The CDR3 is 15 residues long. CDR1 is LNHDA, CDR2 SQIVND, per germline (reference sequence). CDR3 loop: CASSTSGGRSDEQYF. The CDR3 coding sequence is TGTGCCAGTAGTACTAGCGGGGGTCGCTCCGACGAGCAGTACTTC. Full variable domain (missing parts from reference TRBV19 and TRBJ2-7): DGGITQSPKYLFRKEGQNVTLSCEQNLNHDAMYWYRQDPGQGLRLIYYSQIVNDFQKGDIAEGYSVSREKKESFPLTVTSAQKNPTAFYLCASSTSGGRSDEQYFGPGTRLTVT.

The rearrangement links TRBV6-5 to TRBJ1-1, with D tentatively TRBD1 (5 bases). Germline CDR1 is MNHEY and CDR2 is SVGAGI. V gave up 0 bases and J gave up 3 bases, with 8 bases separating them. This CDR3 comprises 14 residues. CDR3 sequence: CASSYSAGDTEAFF. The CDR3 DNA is TGTGCCAGCAGTTACTCAGCGGGGGACACTGAAGCTTTCTTT.

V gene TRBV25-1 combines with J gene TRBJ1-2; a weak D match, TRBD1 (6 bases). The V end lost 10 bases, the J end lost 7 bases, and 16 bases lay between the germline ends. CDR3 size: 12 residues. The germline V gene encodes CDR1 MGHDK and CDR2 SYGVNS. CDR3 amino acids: CATHTGQFGYTF. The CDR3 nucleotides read TGTGCCACCCACACAGGACAGTTTGGCTACACCTTC.

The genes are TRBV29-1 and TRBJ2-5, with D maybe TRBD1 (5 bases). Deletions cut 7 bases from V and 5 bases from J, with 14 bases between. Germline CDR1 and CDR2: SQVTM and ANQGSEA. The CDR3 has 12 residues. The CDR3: CSGAGNGETQYF. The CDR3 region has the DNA TGCAGCGGGGCAGGGAACGGGGAGACCCAGTACTTC.

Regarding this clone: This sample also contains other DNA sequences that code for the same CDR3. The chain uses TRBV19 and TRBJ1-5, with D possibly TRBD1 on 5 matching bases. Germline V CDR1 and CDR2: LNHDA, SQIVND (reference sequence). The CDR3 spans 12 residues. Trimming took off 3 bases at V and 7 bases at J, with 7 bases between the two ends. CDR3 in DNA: TGTGCCAGTAGTATCCAGGGCCAGCCCCAGCATTTT. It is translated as CASSIQGQPQHF.

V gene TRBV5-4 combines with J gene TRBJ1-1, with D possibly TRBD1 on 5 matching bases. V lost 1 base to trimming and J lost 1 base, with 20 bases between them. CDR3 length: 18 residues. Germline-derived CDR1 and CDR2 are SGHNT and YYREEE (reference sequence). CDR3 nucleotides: TGTGCCAGCAGCTTGTCAGTTGGGTTAACAGGAGCGAACACTGAAGCTTTCTTT. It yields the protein CASSLSVGLTGANTEAFF.

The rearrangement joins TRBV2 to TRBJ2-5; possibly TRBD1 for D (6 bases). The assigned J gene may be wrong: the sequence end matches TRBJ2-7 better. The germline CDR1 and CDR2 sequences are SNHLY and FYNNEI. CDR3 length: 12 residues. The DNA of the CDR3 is TGTGCCAGCAGGAAACAGGGTCGCGAGCAGTACTTC. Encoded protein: CASRKQGREQYF.

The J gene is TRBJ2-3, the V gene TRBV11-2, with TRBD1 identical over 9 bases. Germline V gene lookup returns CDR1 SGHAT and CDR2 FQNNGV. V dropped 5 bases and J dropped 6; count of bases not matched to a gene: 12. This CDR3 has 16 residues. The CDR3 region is CASSQIKGQGPDTQYF. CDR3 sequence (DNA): TGTGCCAGCAGCCAAATTAAAGGACAGGGGCCGGATACGCAGTATTTT.

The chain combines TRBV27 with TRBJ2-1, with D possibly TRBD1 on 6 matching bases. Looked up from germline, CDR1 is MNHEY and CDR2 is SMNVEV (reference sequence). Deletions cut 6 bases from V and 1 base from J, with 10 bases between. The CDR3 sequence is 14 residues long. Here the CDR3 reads CASRWQGSYNEQFF. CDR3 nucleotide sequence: TGTGCCAGCAGGTGGCAGGGGTCCTACAATGAGCAGTTCTTC.

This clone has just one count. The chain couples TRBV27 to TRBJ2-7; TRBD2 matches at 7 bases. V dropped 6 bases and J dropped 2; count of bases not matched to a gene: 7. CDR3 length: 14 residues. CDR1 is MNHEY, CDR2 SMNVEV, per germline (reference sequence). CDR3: CASRPFRGAYEQYF. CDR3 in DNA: TGTGCCAGCAGGCCGTTTCGGGGGGCCTACGAGCAGTACTTC.

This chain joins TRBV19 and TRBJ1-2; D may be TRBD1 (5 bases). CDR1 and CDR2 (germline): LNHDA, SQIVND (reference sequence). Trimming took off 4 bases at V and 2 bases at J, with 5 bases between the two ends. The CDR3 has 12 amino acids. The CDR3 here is CASSRQNYGYTF. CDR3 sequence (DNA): TGTGCCAGTAGTAGACAGAACTATGGCTACACCTTC.

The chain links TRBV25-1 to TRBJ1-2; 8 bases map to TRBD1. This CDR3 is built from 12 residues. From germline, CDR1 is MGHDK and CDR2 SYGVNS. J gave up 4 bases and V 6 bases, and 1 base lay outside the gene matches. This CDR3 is CASRGQGYGYTF. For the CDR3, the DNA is TGTGCCAGCAGAGGACAGGGCTATGGCTACACCTTC.

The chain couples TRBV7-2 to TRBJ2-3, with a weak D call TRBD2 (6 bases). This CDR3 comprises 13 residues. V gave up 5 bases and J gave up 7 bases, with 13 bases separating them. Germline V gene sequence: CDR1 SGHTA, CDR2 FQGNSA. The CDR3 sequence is CASSAGTTNTQYF. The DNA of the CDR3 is TGTGCCAGCAGCGCGGGGACGACTAATACGCAGTATTTT.

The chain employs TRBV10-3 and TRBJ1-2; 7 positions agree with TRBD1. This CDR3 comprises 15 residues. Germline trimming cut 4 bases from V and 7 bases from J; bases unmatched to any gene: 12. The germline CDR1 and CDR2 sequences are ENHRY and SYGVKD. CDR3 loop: CAISASSTGDGGYTF. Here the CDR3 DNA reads TGTGCCATCAGTGCGAGCAGTACAGGGGATGGTGGCTACACCTTC.